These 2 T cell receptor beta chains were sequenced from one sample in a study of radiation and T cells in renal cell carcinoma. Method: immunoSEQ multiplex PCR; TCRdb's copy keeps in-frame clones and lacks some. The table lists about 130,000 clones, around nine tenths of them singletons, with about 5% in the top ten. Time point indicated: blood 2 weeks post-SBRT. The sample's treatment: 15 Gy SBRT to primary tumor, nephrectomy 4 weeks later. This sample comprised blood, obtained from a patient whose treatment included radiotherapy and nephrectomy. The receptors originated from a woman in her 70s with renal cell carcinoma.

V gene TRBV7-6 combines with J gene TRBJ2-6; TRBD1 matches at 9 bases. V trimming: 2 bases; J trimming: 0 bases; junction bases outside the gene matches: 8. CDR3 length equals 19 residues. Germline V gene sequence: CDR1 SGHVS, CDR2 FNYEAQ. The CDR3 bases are TGTGCCAGCAGCTTAAGGTCCGGACAGGGGACCTCTGGGGCCAACGTCCTGACTTTC. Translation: CASSLRSGQGTSGANVLTF.

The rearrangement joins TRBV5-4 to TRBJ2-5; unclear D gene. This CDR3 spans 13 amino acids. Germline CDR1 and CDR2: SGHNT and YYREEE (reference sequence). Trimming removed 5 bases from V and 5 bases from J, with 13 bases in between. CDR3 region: CASSQVRAETQYF. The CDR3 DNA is TGTGCCAGCAGTCAGGTCCGGGCGGAGACCCAGTACTTC.